The present entry profiles one T cell receptor beta chain with its context. The sample originates from a study of cytomegalovirus exposure and HLA in healthy donors. Across the study: Findings of an earlier analysis included over 95 million unique TCR beta sequences from around 180 million T cells.

Germline trimming cut 6 bases from V and 7 bases from J; bases unmatched to any gene: 9. Per germline, CDR1 LNHDA and CDR2 SQIVND (reference sequence). The CDR3 contains 15 residues. Both 60 Vbeta primers and 13 Jbeta primers went into the PCR. The repertoire was sequenced with immunoSEQ multiplex PCR; TCRdb's copy has only in-frame clones and lacks some. Of tens of thousands of clones listed, approximately 70% are singletons. The sequencing input was PBMCs. The rearrangement links TRBV19 to TRBJ1-5, with 10 bases aligning to TRBD1. The source is a man aged 60 to 75 in good health and CMV-seropositive. The CDR3 nucleotides read TGTGCCAGTAGAAATCGACAGGGGGCAGAGCAGCCCCAGCATTTT. It yields the protein CASRNRQGAEQPQHF.